A single sample gave rise to the 4 T cell receptor beta chains below, sequenced in a study of control samples from healthy donors and cancer patients. Clones were sequenced by immunoSEQ multiplex PCR, and TCRdb holds only the in-frame ones, with some missing. The sample comprises 100,000 or so clones, just over 90% of which are singletons, and over 0.85% rests with the top ten. Sequencing was done on a sample of blood. Source of these receptors: a woman under 40 in good health.

The gene calls are TRBV7-8 and TRBJ2-7; the D gene could be TRBD1 or TRBD2 (5 bases each). CDR3 length: 17 residues. Germline values: CDR1 SGHVS, CDR2 FQNEAQ. Between the trimmed V and J ends, which lost 5 bases and 7 bases, there was a span of 27 bases. CDR3 sequence reads: CASSQIFRGRSPREQYF. The CDR3 DNA reads as TGTGCCAGCAGCCAAATCTTCCGGGGACGGTCTCCTAGGGAGCAGTACTTC.

The CDR3 DNA reads TGTGCCAGCAACGTGGGGGGGCCTCGCACAGATACGCAGTATTTT. It is translated as CASNVGGPRTDTQYF. The chain carries TRBV11-2 and TRBJ2-3, with D perhaps TRBD2 (7 bases). The V gene's germline CDR1 is SGHAT and CDR2 FQNNGV. The CDR3 length is 15 residues. Trimming removed 7 bases at V and 1 base at J, with 15 bases between.

The chain is built from TRBV30 and TRBJ1-2; maybe TRBD1 (5 bases). CDR3 length: 14 residues. Germline V gene data show CDR1 as GTSNPN and CDR2 as SVGIG (reference sequence). Trimming stripped 0 bases from V and 4 bases from J, with 12 bases between. This chain's CDR3 is CAWSVPGRVYGYTF. The CDR3 DNA reads as TGTGCCTGGAGTGTACCGGGCAGGGTCTATGGCTACACCTTC. Using reference TRBV30 and TRBJ1-2 for the parts outside the CDR3, the full variable domain is SQTIHQWPATLVQPVGSPLSLECTVEGTSNPNLYWYRQAAGRGLQLLFYSVGIGQISSEVPQNLSASRPQDRQFILSSKKLLLSDSGFYLCAWSVPGRVYGYTFGSGTRLTVV.

The genes are TRBV19 and TRBJ1-2; 8 bases are a match to TRBD1. Germline V gene sequence: CDR1 LNHDA, CDR2 SQIVND (reference sequence). This CDR3 has 12 residues. The J segment lost 10 bases and the V segment lost 3 bases, leaving 4 bases of the junction unmatched. The CDR3 DNA reads as TGTGCCAGTAGTATCTACAGGGGGGTCTACACCTTC. Protein: CASSIYRGVYTF. Using reference TRBV19 and TRBJ1-2 for the parts outside the CDR3, the full variable domain is DGGITQSPKYLFRKEGQNVTLSCEQNLNHDAMYWYRQDPGQGLRLIYYSQIVNDFQKGDIAEGYSVSREKKESFPLTVTSAQKNPTAFYLCASSIYRGVYTFGSGTRLTVV.